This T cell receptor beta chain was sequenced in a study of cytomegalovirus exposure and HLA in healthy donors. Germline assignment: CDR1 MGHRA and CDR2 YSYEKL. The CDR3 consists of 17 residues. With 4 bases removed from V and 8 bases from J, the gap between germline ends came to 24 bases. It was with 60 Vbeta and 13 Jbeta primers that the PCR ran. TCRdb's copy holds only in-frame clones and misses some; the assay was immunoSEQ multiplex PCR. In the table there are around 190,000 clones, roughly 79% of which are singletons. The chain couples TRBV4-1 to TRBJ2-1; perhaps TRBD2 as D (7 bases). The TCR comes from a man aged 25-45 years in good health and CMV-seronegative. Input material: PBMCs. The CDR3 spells CASSLPARGGGSDEQFF. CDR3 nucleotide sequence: TGCGCCAGCAGCCTCCCCGCTCGGGGAGGGGGGTCCGATGAGCAGTTCTTC.